A selection of T cell receptor beta chains follows, all from one sample in a study of shared clonotypes between healthy human individuals. The method was immunoSEQ multiplex PCR; TCRdb's version includes in-frame clones alone and lacks a portion of them. Among some 1 million clones, roughly 75% were seen once, and the ten largest hold approximately 1.5%. Sequenced input: memory CD4+ T cells sorted from blood. The receptors shown here come from a man in his late teens or twenties in good health. Each CDR3 is given with its conserved first and last residue. A D gene is named only where the DNA matches it firmly. Clone size is given for some rows only: seen once, a few or many times, or a class if the clone is expanded.

clone_size: many; v_call: TRBV4-1; d_call: -; j_call: TRBJ1-1; cdr3_aa: CASSQEAKEAFF; cdr3_nt: TGCGCCAGCAGCCAAGAAGCGAAGGAAGCTTTCTTT
clone_size: -; v_call: TRBV7-9; d_call: -; j_call: TRBJ1-4; cdr3_aa: CASSLGSQGLTNEKLFF; cdr3_nt: TGTGCCAGCAGCTTAGGATCCCAGGGTTTAACTAATGAAAAACTGTTTTTT
clone_size: -; v_call: TRBV7-2; d_call: TRBD1; j_call: TRBJ2-7; cdr3_aa: CASSRKGGQDEQYF; cdr3_nt: TGTGCCAGCAGTCGTAAGGGCGGACAGGACGAGCAGTACTTC
clone_size: once; v_call: TRBV6-1; d_call: -; j_call: TRBJ1-5; cdr3_aa: CASSEHTHSNQPQHF; cdr3_nt: TGTGCCAGCAGTGAGCACACACATAGCAATCAGCCCCAGCATTTT
clone_size: -; v_call: TRBV5-4; d_call: -; j_call: TRBJ1-5; cdr3_aa: CASSADKSNQPQHF; cdr3_nt: TGTGCCAGCAGCGCCGACAAAAGCAATCAGCCCCAGCATTTT
clone_size: -; v_call: TRBV9; d_call: -; j_call: TRBJ2-1; cdr3_aa: CASSVTPGEYNEQFF; cdr3_nt: TGTGCCAGCAGCGTAACCCCTGGGGAGTACAATGAGCAGTTCTTC
clone_size: -; v_call: TRBV30; d_call: -; j_call: TRBJ2-7; cdr3_aa: CAWSVGEQVRHEQYF; cdr3_nt: TGTGCCTGGAGTGTAGGGGAACAGGTGCGTCACGAGCAGTACTTC
clone_size: once; v_call: TRBV18; d_call: -; j_call: TRBJ2-1; cdr3_aa: CASSLSTPGLGEFDEQFF; cdr3_nt: TGTGCCAGCTCACTTTCGACTCCGGGATTAGGGGAGTTCGATGAGCAGTTCTTC
clone_size: -; v_call: TRBV7-9; d_call: -; j_call: TRBJ2-7; cdr3_aa: CASSSEAGGLYEQYF; cdr3_nt: TGTGCCAGCAGCTCGGAAGCAGGGGGGCTATACGAGCAGTACTTC
clone_size: -; v_call: TRBV27; d_call: TRBD1; j_call: TRBJ1-4; cdr3_aa: CASSVIQGAGKYEKLFF; cdr3_nt: TGTGCCAGCAGTGTGATCCAGGGGGCCGGCAAGTATGAAAAACTGTTTTTT
clone_size: -; v_call: TRBV29-1; d_call: TRBD1; j_call: TRBJ1-1; cdr3_aa: CSVEEGQWTEAFF; cdr3_nt: TGCAGCGTTGAAGAGGGACAGTGGACTGAAGCTTTCTTT
clone_size: -; v_call: TRBV6-1; d_call: -; j_call: TRBJ2-7; cdr3_aa: CASILRVEAYEQYF; cdr3_nt: TGTGCCAGCATCCTGAGGGTGGAGGCCTACGAGCAGTACTTC
clone_size: -; v_call: TRBV4-2; d_call: -; j_call: TRBJ1-2; cdr3_aa: CASSQSPVTGNYGYTF; cdr3_nt: TGTGCCAGCAGCCAATCTCCAGTCACAGGGAACTATGGCTACACCTTC
clone_size: -; v_call: TRBV7-2; d_call: -; j_call: TRBJ2-5; cdr3_aa: CASSFTYGETQYF; cdr3_nt: TGTGCCAGCAGCTTCACGTACGGGGAGACCCAGTACTTC
clone_size: -; v_call: TRBV9; d_call: -; j_call: TRBJ2-3; cdr3_aa: CASSVEGVGTDTQYF; cdr3_nt: TGTGCCAGCAGCGTAGAGGGAGTCGGCACAGATACGCAGTATTTT
clone_size: -; v_call: TRBV6-1; d_call: TRBD1; j_call: TRBJ2-7; cdr3_aa: CASTPTGGYEQYF; cdr3_nt: TGTGCCAGCACCCCGACAGGGGGCTACGAGCAGTACTTC
clone_size: -; v_call: TRBV2; d_call: -; j_call: TRBJ2-1; cdr3_aa: CASSEGPVSYNEQFF; cdr3_nt: TGTGCCAGCAGTGAAGGGCCTGTATCCTACAATGAGCAGTTCTTC
clone_size: -; v_call: TRBV7-9; d_call: -; j_call: TRBJ2-5; cdr3_aa: CASSLPGPGVPQETQYF; cdr3_nt: TGTGCCAGCAGCTTACCGGGACCTGGCGTCCCCCAAGAGACCCAGTACTTC
clone_size: -; v_call: TRBV5-4; d_call: -; j_call: TRBJ1-2; cdr3_aa: CASSSYRVRVENYGYTF; cdr3_nt: TGTGCCAGCAGCTCCTACAGGGTTAGGGTGGAAAACTATGGCTACACCTTC
clone_size: many; v_call: TRBV2; d_call: -; j_call: TRBJ1-1; cdr3_aa: CASSPRGSGTEAFF; cdr3_nt: TGTGCCAGCAGTCCCCGGGGCTCGGGCACTGAAGCTTTCTTT
clone_size: few; v_call: TRBV29-1; d_call: TRBD1; j_call: TRBJ2-2; cdr3_aa: CRRQGTTGELFF; cdr3_nt: TGCAGAAGACAGGGCACCACCGGGGAGCTGTTTTTT
clone_size: -; v_call: TRBV7-8; d_call: -; j_call: TRBJ1-1; cdr3_aa: CASSPRMDWTPTEAFF; cdr3_nt: TGTGCCAGCAGCCCCCGGATGGACTGGACGCCCACTGAAGCTTTCTTT
clone_size: -; v_call: TRBV30; d_call: -; j_call: TRBJ1-1; cdr3_aa: CAWSVLGVTEAFF; cdr3_nt: TGTGCCTGGAGTGTACTAGGGGTCACTGAAGCTTTCTTT
clone_size: -; v_call: TRBV5-8; d_call: TRBD2; j_call: TRBJ2-3; cdr3_aa: CASSSAGGRTDTQYF; cdr3_nt: TGTGCCAGCAGCTCGGCGGGGGGGCGTACAGATACGCAGTATTTT
clone_size: -; v_call: TRBV5-1; d_call: -; j_call: TRBJ1-6; cdr3_aa: CASSLSGAGSYNSPLHF; cdr3_nt: TGCGCCAGCAGCTTGTCGGGGGCCGGCTCCTATAATTCACCCCTCCACTTT
clone_size: many; v_call: TRBV6-5; d_call: -; j_call: TRBJ2-1; cdr3_aa: CASSPGVRLEQFF; cdr3_nt: TGTGCCAGCAGTCCGGGAGTTCGCCTTGAGCAGTTCTTC
clone_size: -; v_call: TRBV11-2; d_call: TRBD1; j_call: TRBJ2-7; cdr3_aa: CASSPDRDKREQYF; cdr3_nt: TGTGCCAGCAGCCCTGACAGGGATAAGCGCGAGCAGTACTTC
clone_size: -; v_call: TRBV27; d_call: -; j_call: TRBJ1-1; cdr3_aa: CASSAWTGLNTEAFF; cdr3_nt: TGTGCCAGCAGTGCATGGACCGGTCTAAACACTGAAGCTTTCTTT
clone_size: few; v_call: TRBV18; d_call: -; j_call: TRBJ2-6; cdr3_aa: CASSPGGPGQSGSGANVLTF; cdr3_nt: TGTGCCAGCTCACCGGGGGGCCCCGGACAGTCAGGCTCTGGGGCCAACGTCCTGACTTTC
clone_size: -; v_call: TRBV19; d_call: TRBD2; j_call: TRBJ2-3; cdr3_aa: CASSNLAGGGGDTQYF; cdr3_nt: TGTGCCAGTAGTAACTTAGCGGGAGGCGGGGGAGATACGCAGTATTTT
clone_size: few; v_call: TRBV28; d_call: -; j_call: TRBJ1-1; cdr3_aa: CASLNGALWTEAFF; cdr3_nt: TGTGCCAGTCTTAACGGGGCCTTATGGACTGAAGCTTTCTTT
clone_size: -; v_call: TRBV6-1; d_call: -; j_call: TRBJ2-7; cdr3_aa: CASSHDGTLRYEQYF; cdr3_nt: TGTGCCAGCAGCCATGACGGGACCCTTCGCTACGAGCAGTACTTC
clone_size: -; v_call: TRBV5-5; d_call: -; j_call: TRBJ1-6; cdr3_aa: CASSLEGQGNSPLHF; cdr3_nt: TGTGCCAGCAGCTTGGAGGGGCAGGGGAATTCACCCCTCCACTTT
clone_size: -; v_call: TRBV2; d_call: -; j_call: TRBJ2-1; cdr3_aa: CASSVGGRGGYNEQFF; cdr3_nt: TGTGCCAGCAGTGTAGGAGGCAGGGGGGGTTACAATGAGCAGTTCTTC
clone_size: once; v_call: TRBV14; d_call: -; j_call: TRBJ1-5; cdr3_aa: CASSQTENQPQHF; cdr3_nt: TGTGCCAGCAGCCAGACGGAGAATCAGCCCCAGCATTTT
clone_size: -; v_call: TRBV18; d_call: -; j_call: TRBJ2-7; cdr3_aa: CASSPGQNTYEQYF; cdr3_nt: TGTGCCAGCTCACCCGGACAGAATACCTACGAGCAGTACTTC
clone_size: once; v_call: TRBV6-1; d_call: -; j_call: TRBJ2-4; cdr3_aa: CASSEAPGKNIQYF; cdr3_nt: TGTGCCAGCAGTGAAGCGCCGGGCAAAAACATTCAGTACTTC
clone_size: -; v_call: TRBV7-9; d_call: -; j_call: TRBJ2-4; cdr3_aa: CASSRRGAEAKNIQYF; cdr3_nt: TGTGCCAGCAGCCGAAGGGGGGCGGAAGCCAAAAACATTCAGTACTTC
clone_size: -; v_call: TRBV19; d_call: -; j_call: TRBJ2-2; cdr3_aa: CASRLQASNTGELFF; cdr3_nt: TGTGCCAGTAGGCTACAAGCGTCGAACACCGGGGAGCTGTTTTTT
clone_size: -; v_call: TRBV7-2; d_call: -; j_call: TRBJ1-2; cdr3_aa: CASSLYGRVSKVGYTF; cdr3_nt: TGTGCCAGCAGCTTATACGGCCGGGTGAGTAAAGTTGGCTACACCTTC
clone_size: -; v_call: TRBV9; d_call: TRBD2; j_call: TRBJ2-3; cdr3_aa: CASSVSPSGGRGTDTQYF; cdr3_nt: TGTGCCAGCAGCGTAAGCCCTTCTGGCGGGAGGGGCACAGATACGCAGTATTTT
clone_size: -; v_call: TRBV28; d_call: TRBD1; j_call: TRBJ1-2; cdr3_aa: CASSDGGQKNYGYTF; cdr3_nt: TGTGCCAGCAGCGACGGGGGACAGAAAAACTATGGCTACACCTTC
clone_size: -; v_call: TRBV2; d_call: TRBD2; j_call: TRBJ2-1; cdr3_aa: CASSPGLGYNEQFF; cdr3_nt: TGTGCCAGCAGTCCGGGACTAGGGTACAATGAGCAGTTCTTC